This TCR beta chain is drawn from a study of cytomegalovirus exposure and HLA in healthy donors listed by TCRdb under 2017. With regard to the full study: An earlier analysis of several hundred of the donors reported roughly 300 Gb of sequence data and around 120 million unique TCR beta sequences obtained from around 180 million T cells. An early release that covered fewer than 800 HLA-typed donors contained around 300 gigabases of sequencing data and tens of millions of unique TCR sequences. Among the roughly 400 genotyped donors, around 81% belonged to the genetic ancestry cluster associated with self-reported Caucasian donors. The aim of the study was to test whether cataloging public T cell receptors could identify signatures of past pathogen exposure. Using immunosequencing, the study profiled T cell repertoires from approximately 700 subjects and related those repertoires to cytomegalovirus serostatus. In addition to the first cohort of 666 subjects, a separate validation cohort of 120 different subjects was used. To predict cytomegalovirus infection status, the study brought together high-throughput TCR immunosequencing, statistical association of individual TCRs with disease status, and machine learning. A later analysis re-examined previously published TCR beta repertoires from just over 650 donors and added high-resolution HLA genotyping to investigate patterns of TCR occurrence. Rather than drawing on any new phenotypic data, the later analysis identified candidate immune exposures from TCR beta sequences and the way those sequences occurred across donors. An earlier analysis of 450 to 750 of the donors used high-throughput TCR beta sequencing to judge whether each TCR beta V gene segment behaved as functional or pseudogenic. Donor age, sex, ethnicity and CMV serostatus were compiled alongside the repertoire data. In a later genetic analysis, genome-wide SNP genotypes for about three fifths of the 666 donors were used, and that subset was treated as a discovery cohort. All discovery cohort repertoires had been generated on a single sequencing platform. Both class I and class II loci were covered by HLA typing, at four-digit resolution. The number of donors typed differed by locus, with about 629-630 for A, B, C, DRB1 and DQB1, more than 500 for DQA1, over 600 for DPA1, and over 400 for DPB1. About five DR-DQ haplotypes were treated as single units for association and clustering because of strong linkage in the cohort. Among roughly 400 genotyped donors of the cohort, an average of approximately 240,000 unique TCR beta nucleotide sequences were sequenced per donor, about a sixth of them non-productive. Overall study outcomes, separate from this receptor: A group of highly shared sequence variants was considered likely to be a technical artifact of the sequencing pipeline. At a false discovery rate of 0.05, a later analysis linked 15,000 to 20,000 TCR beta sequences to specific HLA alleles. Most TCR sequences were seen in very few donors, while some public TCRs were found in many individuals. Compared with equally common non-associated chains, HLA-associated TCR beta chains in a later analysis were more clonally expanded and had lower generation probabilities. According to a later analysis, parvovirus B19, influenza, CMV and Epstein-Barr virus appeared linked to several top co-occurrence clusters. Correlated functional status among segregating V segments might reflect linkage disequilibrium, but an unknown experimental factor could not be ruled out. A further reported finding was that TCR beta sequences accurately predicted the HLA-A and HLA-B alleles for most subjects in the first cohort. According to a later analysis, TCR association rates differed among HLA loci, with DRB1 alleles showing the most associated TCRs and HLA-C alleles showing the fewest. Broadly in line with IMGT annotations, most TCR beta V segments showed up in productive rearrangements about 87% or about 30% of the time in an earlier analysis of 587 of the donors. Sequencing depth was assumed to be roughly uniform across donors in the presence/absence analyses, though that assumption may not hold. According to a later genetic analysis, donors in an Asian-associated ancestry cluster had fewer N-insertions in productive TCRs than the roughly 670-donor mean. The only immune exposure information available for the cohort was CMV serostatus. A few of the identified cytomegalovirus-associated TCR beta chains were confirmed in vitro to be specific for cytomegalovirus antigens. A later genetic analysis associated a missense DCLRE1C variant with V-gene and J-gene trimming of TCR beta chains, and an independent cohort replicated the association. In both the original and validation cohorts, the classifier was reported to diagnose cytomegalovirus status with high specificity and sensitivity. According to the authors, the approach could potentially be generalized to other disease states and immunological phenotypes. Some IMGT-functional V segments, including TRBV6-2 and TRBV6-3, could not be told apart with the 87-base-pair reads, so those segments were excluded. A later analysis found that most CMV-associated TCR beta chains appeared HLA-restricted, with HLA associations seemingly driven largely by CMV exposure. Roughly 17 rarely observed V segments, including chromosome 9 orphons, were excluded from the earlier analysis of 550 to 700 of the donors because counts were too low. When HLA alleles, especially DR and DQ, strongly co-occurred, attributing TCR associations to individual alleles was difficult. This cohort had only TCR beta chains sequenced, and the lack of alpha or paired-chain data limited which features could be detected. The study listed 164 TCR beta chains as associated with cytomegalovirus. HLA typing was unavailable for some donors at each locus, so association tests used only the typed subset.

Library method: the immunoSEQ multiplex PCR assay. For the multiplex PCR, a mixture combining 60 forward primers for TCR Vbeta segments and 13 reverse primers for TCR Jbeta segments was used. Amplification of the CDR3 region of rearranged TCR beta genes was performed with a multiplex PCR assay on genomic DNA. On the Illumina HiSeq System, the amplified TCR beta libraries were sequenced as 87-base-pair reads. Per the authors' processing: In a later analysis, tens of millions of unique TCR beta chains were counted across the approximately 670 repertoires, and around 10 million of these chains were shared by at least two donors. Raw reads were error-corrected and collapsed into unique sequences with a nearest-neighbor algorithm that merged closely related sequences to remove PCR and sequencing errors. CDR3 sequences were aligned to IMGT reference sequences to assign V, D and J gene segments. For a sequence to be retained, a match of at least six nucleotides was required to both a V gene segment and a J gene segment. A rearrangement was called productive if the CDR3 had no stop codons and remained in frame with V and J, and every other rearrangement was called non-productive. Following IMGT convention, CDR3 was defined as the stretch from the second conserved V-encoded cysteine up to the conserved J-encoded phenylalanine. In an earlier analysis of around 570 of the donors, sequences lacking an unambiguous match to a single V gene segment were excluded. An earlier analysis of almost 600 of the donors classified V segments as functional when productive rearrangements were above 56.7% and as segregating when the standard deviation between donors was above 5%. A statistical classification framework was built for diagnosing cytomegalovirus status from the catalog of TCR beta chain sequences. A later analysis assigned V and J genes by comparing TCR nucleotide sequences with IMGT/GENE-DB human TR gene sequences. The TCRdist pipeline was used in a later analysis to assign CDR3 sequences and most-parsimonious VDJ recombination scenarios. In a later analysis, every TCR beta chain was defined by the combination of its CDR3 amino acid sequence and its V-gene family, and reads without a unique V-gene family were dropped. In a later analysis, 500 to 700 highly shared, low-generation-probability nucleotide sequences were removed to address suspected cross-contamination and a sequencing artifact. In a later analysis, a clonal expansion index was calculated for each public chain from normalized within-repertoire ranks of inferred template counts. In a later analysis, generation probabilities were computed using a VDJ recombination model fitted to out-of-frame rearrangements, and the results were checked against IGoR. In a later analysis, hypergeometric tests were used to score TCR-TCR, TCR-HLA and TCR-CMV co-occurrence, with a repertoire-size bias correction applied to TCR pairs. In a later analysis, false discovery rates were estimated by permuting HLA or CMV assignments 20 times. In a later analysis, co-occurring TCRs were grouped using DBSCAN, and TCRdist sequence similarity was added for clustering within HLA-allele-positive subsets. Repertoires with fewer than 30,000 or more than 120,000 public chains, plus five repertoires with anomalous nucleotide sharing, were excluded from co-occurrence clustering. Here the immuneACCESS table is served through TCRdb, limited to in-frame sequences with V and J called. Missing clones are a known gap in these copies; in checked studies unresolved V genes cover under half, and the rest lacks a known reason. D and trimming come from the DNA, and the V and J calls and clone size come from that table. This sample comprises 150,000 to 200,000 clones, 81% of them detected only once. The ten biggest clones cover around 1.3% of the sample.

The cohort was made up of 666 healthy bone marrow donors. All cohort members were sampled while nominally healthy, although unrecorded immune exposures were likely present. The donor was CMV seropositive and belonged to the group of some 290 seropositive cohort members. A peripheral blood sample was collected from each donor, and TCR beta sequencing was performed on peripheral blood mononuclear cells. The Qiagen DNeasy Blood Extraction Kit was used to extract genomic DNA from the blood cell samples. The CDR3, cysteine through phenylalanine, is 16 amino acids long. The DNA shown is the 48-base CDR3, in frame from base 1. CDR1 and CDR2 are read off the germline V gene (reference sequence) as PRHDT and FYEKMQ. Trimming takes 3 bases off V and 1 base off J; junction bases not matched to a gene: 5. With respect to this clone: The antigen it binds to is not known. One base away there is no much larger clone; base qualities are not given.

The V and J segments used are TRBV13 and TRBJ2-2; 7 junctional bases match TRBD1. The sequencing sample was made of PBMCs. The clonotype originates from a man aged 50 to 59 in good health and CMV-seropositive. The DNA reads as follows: TGTGCCAGCAGCTTTCCGACAGGGTTGAACACCGGGGAGCTGTTTTTT. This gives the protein CASSFPTGLNTGELFF.